This T cell receptor beta chain was retrieved from a study of shared clonotypes between healthy human individuals. General study findings and limits: Since donors were few, the genetic and exposure-history diversity represented was limited.

V gave up 11 bases and J gave up 4 bases; unmatched junction bases: 13. This CDR3 region has 15 residues. Germline loops: CDR1 MNHNS, CDR2 SASEGT. Every subset's genomic DNA went evenly onto several immunoSEQ plates. Roughly 210 ng DNA, 25,000 to 30,000 T cell genomes, went into each sorted-subset replicate PCR. The assay was immunoSEQ multiplex PCR, and TCRdb's table has in-frame clones only and misses some. The sample shows a few million clones, approximately 94% of them seen only once. HIV-negative, healthy adults without recent acute infections or vaccinations were the donors. Comment on this clone: Its antigen is currently unknown.

The sample comprised naive CD4+ T cells sorted from blood. Subset given: CD45RA+ positively selected. The chain combines TRBV6-1 with TRBJ2-2; 7 bases line up with TRBD1. The source is a man between 18 and 35 years old in good health. CDR3 region: CAGTFRAGGTGELFF. The CDR3 nucleotides are TGTGCCGGAACGTTTAGGGCAGGGGGCACCGGGGAGCTGTTTTTT.